This passage covers 5 T cell receptor beta chains from one sample sequenced in a study of neurological immune-mediated disorders. One entry per CDR3 protein results from TCRdb running MiXCR on the 5' RACE reads. The table records some 18,000 distinct CDR3 sequences, approximately 7.8% of them present only once. Sequencing input: CD8+ T cells from blood. The receptors here all came from a woman aged 25 to 45 with HTLV-1-associated myelopathy (HAM/TSP).

The chain employs TRBV15 and TRBJ2-2; the D gene could be TRBD1 or TRBD2 (5 bases each). V lost 1 base and J 0 bases, leaving 9 bases between the germline ends. Germline CDR1 LNHNV, CDR2 YYDKDF (reference sequence). The CDR3 has 16 residues. The CDR3 region is CATSRVRDANTGELFF. DNA for the CDR3: TGTGCCACCAGCAGAGTCCGGGACGCGAACACCGGGGAGCTGTTTTTT.

This clonotype came up many times. The V call is TRBV20-1, the J call TRBJ1-1, with no clear D. Germline V gene sequence: CDR1 DFQATT, CDR2 SNEGSKA (reference sequence). V was pared by 6 bases and J by 5 bases, with 19 bases between. The CDR3 loop spans 14 amino acids. The CDR3 DNA follows: TGCAGTGCCCCCCTAAGGGCAGGAGGGACTGAAGCTTTCTTT. It encodes CSAPLRAGGTEAFF.

This clonotype was recorded at least ten times. The chain recombines TRBV3-1 with TRBJ2-7, with D unclear. This CDR3 spans 16 amino acids. CDR1 is LGHDT, CDR2 YNNKEL, per germline (reference sequence). The V end lost 3 bases, the J end lost 4 bases, and 19 bases lay between the germline ends. DNA for the CDR3: TGTGCCAGCAGCCACCCGCGTGGGCGGTTTCCTTACGAGCAGTACTTC. It is translated as CASSHPRGRFPYEQYF.

In this sample, this clonotype turned up many times. The chain has TRBV5-1 and TRBJ1-1; D is possibly TRBD1 (5 bases). The CDR3 is 13 residues long. Trimming removed 3 bases from V and 3 bases from J, with 9 bases in between. Germline lookup yields CDR1 SGHRS and CDR2 YFSETQ. CDR3 coding DNA: TGCGCCAGCAGCTCGGGGGGATACACTGAAGCTTTCTTT. As protein: CASSSGGYTEAFF.

This clonotype showed up many times. V and J are TRBV6-6 and TRBJ1-5, with 7 bases identical to TRBD1. This CDR3 is built from 15 residues. Germline V CDR1 and CDR2: MNHNY, SVGAGI (reference sequence). The junction had 0 bases not matched to a gene; V was cut back by 0 bases and J by 1 base. The CDR3 DNA sequence: TGTGCCAGCAGTTACTCACAGGGGAGCAATCAGCCCCAGCATTTT. Its translation is CASSYSQGSNQPQHF.